Sequencing of this T cell receptor beta chain was carried out in a study of tumor and adjacent non-tumor tissue in lung cancer. This CDR3 has 15 amino acids. CDR1 is MGHRA and CDR2 is YSYEKL in the germline V gene. A modified ARM-PCR protocol with three rounds of nested PCR amplified TCRbeta. TCRdb analysed the multiplex PCR reads with MiXCR anew, one entry per CDR3 protein. The data hold 220,000 or so distinct CDR3 sequences, with 71% observed a single time. As regards this clonotype: A much larger clone sits a single nucleotide away, making a read error possible.

RNA was extracted from bulk tissue without any cell sorting. Between August and November 2014, newly diagnosed, chemotherapy-naive lung cancer patients underwent thoracic surgery in China. The chain has TRBV4-1 and TRBJ1-5, with 8 positions matching TRBD1. The receptor comes from a man in his 60s with non-small cell lung cancer. The specimen was lung tumor tissue. The CDR3 is CASNQRQGNFQPQHF. In nucleotides, the CDR3 is TGCGCCAGCAACCAACGACAGGGGAATTTTCAGCCCCAGCATTTT.